Listed below are T cell receptor beta chains from one sample, sequenced in a study of beta chain features in type 1 diabetes. Profiling relied on immunoSEQ multiplex PCR, and the TCRdb table lists in-frame clones only, not all of them. This repertoire shows more than 300,000 clones, roughly 8% found once; its top ten account for 0.44%. The sequenced material came from central memory CD4+ T cells from blood. These receptors came from a woman between 18 and 29 years old in good health. The CDR3 runs from the conserved cysteine through the conserved F or W. Fields, in order: J gene, V gene, D gene, clone size, CDR3 DNA, CDR3 protein. A D gene is named only where the DNA matches it firmly. Some rows mark clone size as missing; the rest say once, few, many or name a class of expanded clone.

J: TRBJ1-1; V: TRBV28; D: .; size: .; DNA: TGTGCCAGCAGTACGTTCAGGGGCCGGCGGACTGAAGCTTTCTTT; CDR3: CASSTFRGRRTEAFF
J: TRBJ1-1; V: TRBV7-9; D: .; size: few; DNA: TGTGCCAGCAGCCACCTAGGGGACACTGAAGCTTTCTTT; CDR3: CASSHLGDTEAFF
J: TRBJ2-3; V: TRBV10-3; D: .; size: many; DNA: TGTGCCATCAGTGAACCCCGGGATACGCAGTATTTT; CDR3: CAISEPRDTQYF
J: TRBJ1-5; V: TRBV27; D: .; size: few; DNA: TGTGCCAGCAGGCACAGGACTCCTGCGGCAGGCAATCAGCCCCAGCATTTT; CDR3: CASRHRTPAAGNQPQHF
J: TRBJ2-7; V: TRBV11-3; D: .; size: .; DNA: TGTGCCAGCAGCTTAAGGGGTCGGCAGGGCGAGCAGTACTTC; CDR3: CASSLRGRQGEQYF
J: TRBJ2-2; V: TRBV18; D: .; size: .; DNA: TGTGCCAGCTCACCGGGAGGAATCGGGGAGCTGTTTTTT; CDR3: CASSPGGIGELFF
J: TRBJ2-2; V: TRBV7-2; D: .; size: .; DNA: TGTGCCAGCAGCTCCAAGGGGTGGAACACCGGGGAGCTGTTTTTT; CDR3: CASSSKGWNTGELFF
J: TRBJ2-6; V: TRBV7-9; D: .; size: .; DNA: TGTGCCAGCAGCTTACAGGGGACGTCTGGGGCCAACGTCCTGACTTTC; CDR3: CASSLQGTSGANVLTF
J: TRBJ2-5; V: TRBV2; D: TRBD2; size: few; DNA: TGTGCCAGCATAGAGCGGGAGGGCAGAGAGACCCAGTACTTC; CDR3: CASIEREGRETQYF
J: TRBJ2-5; V: TRBV7-6; D: TRBD1; size: few; DNA: TGTGCCAGCAGCTCCTACAGGGGACAGGGGGCAGGGACCCAGTACTTC; CDR3: CASSSYRGQGAGTQYF
J: TRBJ1-1; V: TRBV9; D: .; size: .; DNA: TGTGCCAGCAGCCCGGGCAGCAAGGGAGCTTTCTTT; CDR3: CASSPGSKGAFF
J: TRBJ1-1; V: TRBV4-1; D: .; size: .; DNA: TGCGCCAGCAGCCAACCTTTTACAGGGTCAACTGAAGCTTTCTTT; CDR3: CASSQPFTGSTEAFF
J: TRBJ2-4; V: TRBV19; D: .; size: .; DNA: TGTGCCAGTAGTATATCTGGTGGGCTAGCCAAAAACATTCAGTACTTC; CDR3: CASSISGGLAKNIQYF
J: TRBJ2-1; V: TRBV4-1; D: TRBD2; size: few; DNA: TGCGCCAGCAGCCAAGTAGATATGGGACTATGGTTCGGTGAGCAGTTCTTC; CDR3: CASSQVDMGLWFGEQFF
J: TRBJ2-1; V: TRBV7-2; D: TRBD2; size: few; DNA: TGTGCCAGCAGCTTAATCCGGACTAGCGCGCGTGAGCAGTTCTTC; CDR3: CASSLIRTSAREQFF
J: TRBJ2-1; V: TRBV19; D: .; size: few; DNA: TGTGCCAGTAGTCCAGACGGGCTCTCCTACAATGAGCAGTTCTTC; CDR3: CASSPDGLSYNEQFF
J: TRBJ1-1; V: TRBV5-1; D: .; size: .; DNA: TGCGCCAGCAGCTCACTAAGGGGGGCGATCACTGAAGCTTTCTTT; CDR3: CASSSLRGAITEAFF
J: TRBJ2-3; V: TRBV11-3; D: .; size: few; DNA: TGTGCCAGCAGCCCTAATGTGTCACCAGATACGCAGTATTTT; CDR3: CASSPNVSPDTQYF
J: TRBJ2-5; V: TRBV7-2; D: TRBD2; size: .; DNA: TGTGCCAGCGCACTGGCCGTTGGCGGGAGGTCCGGGACCCAGTACTTC; CDR3: CASALAVGGRSGTQYF
J: TRBJ2-4; V: TRBV19; D: .; size: .; DNA: TGTGCCAGTAGTATAGATTGGAGCCTTCGCGGCAAAAACATTCAGTACTTC; CDR3: CASSIDWSLRGKNIQYF
J: TRBJ2-2; V: TRBV11-2; D: .; size: .; DNA: TGTGCCAGCAGCCCTTGGGTGACGAACACCGGGGAGCTGTTTTTT; CDR3: CASSPWVTNTGELFF
J: TRBJ2-3; V: TRBV5-1; D: .; size: .; DNA: TGCGCCAGCGCTTTGGGGGATCAGGTCACAGATACGCAGTATTTT; CDR3: CASALGDQVTDTQYF
J: TRBJ2-5; V: TRBV10-3; D: TRBD1; size: .; DNA: TGTGCCAGCAGTGAAAGGACAGGGGGCTTCGGGACCCAGTACTTC; CDR3: CASSERTGGFGTQYF
J: TRBJ1-3; V: TRBV9; D: .; size: .; DNA: TGTGCCAGCAGCGCGGGGGTTTCAGCGGGTGGAAACACCATATATTTT; CDR3: CASSAGVSAGGNTIYF
J: TRBJ1-3; V: TRBV13; D: .; size: few; DNA: TGTGCCAGCAGCGAATTGGGACAAATTTTCTCTGGAAACACCATATATTTT; CDR3: CASSELGQIFSGNTIYF
J: TRBJ2-1; V: TRBV7-9; D: .; size: many; DNA: TGTGCCAGCAGCTTAGTTCCGGTTAAGGGAAATGAGCAGTTCTTC; CDR3: CASSLVPVKGNEQFF
J: TRBJ2-1; V: TRBV5-4; D: .; size: .; DNA: TGTGCCAGCAGCTTGGGGGGCGCTTGGGGTGAGCAGTTCTTC; CDR3: CASSLGGAWGEQFF
J: TRBJ2-7; V: TRBV5-4; D: TRBD1; size: few; DNA: TGTGCCAGCAGCCAACCGGGACAGGCCGACTACGAGCAGTACTTC; CDR3: CASSQPGQADYEQYF
J: TRBJ2-1; V: TRBV11-3; D: .; size: many; DNA: TGTGCCAGCAGCTTAACGATAGACAATGAGCAGTTCTTC; CDR3: CASSLTIDNEQFF
J: TRBJ1-1; V: TRBV7-9; D: .; size: many; DNA: TGTGCCAGCAGCTTAGACAGTAACACTGAAGCTTTCTTT; CDR3: CASSLDSNTEAFF
J: TRBJ2-3; V: TRBV5-1; D: TRBD2; size: few; DNA: TGCGCCAGCAGCTTGGAAGGGAGGGCCGGTTCAGATACGCAGTATTTT; CDR3: CASSLEGRAGSDTQYF
J: TRBJ2-6; V: TRBV7-9; D: .; size: few; DNA: TGTGCCAGCCCGGGAACAGTCGCTGGGGCCAACGTCCTGACTTTC; CDR3: CASPGTVAGANVLTF
J: TRBJ1-1; V: TRBV6-5; D: .; size: .; DNA: TGTGCCAGCAGAAGAACACAGAACACTGAAGCTTTCTTT; CDR3: CASRRTQNTEAFF
J: TRBJ2-3; V: TRBV25-1; D: .; size: few; DNA: TGTGCCAGCAGTGCCACAGATACGCAGTATTTT; CDR3: CASSATDTQYF
J: TRBJ2-7; V: TRBV7-3; D: TRBD2; size: .; DNA: TGTGCCAGCAGCCTCGGGACTAGCGGGACCTACGAGCAGTACTTC; CDR3: CASSLGTSGTYEQYF
J: TRBJ2-3; V: TRBV10-3; D: TRBD2; size: few; DNA: TGTGCCATCAGGGATTCCGGGAGGGCCGATACGCAGTATTTT; CDR3: CAIRDSGRADTQYF
J: TRBJ1-5; V: TRBV6-6; D: .; size: .; DNA: TGTGCCAGCAGGTCACAGGAGGATCAGCCCCAGCATTTT; CDR3: CASRSQEDQPQHF
J: TRBJ1-2; V: TRBV14; D: .; size: .; DNA: TGTGCCAGCAGCCAAGATCTCGGAATTGGCTACACCTTC; CDR3: CASSQDLGIGYTF
J: TRBJ2-6; V: TRBV27; D: .; size: .; DNA: TGTGCCAGCAGTTTCGTGGGGGCTGGGGCCAACGTCCTGACTTTC; CDR3: CASSFVGAGANVLTF
J: TRBJ2-3; V: TRBV5-1; D: TRBD1; size: .; DNA: TGCGCCAGCAGCGGAGGACAGGGGCCAGATACGCAGTATTTT; CDR3: CASSGGQGPDTQYF
J: TRBJ2-5; V: TRBV5-6; D: .; size: few; DNA: TGTGCCAGCAGCTTGGCCTCAGGCTACATCTACTTC; CDR3: CASSLASGYIYF
J: TRBJ1-5; V: TRBV7-2; D: .; size: few; DNA: TGTGCCAGCAGCCAGCCCAATCAGCCCCAGCATTTT; CDR3: CASSQPNQPQHF
J: TRBJ2-1; V: TRBV21-1; D: .; size: few; DNA: TGTGCCAGCAGCACGACTGGACTAGCGGTCTACAATGAGCAGTTCTTC; CDR3: CASSTTGLAVYNEQFF
J: TRBJ2-1; V: TRBV5-1; D: TRBD1; size: .; DNA: TGCGCCAGCAGCTTAACAGGGGCCTCCTACAATGAGCAGTTCTTC; CDR3: CASSLTGASYNEQFF
J: TRBJ2-3; V: TRBV7-9; D: TRBD2; size: .; DNA: TGTGCCAGCAGCTTACGGTCGGCTAGCGGGAGGTCGGCAGATACGCAGTATTTT; CDR3: CASSLRSASGRSADTQYF
J: TRBJ2-5; V: TRBV10-3; D: .; size: few; DNA: TGTGCCGCCAGCGAACAGGGTGTGGAGACCCAGTACTTC; CDR3: CAASEQGVETQYF
J: TRBJ2-7; V: TRBV10-3; D: .; size: once; DNA: TGTGCCATCACCGCGCGGGAAAGCTCCTACGAGCAGTACTTC; CDR3: CAITARESSYEQYF
J: TRBJ2-2; V: TRBV5-6; D: TRBD2; size: few; DNA: TGTGCCAGCAGCCGGGGACTAGCGGGAGGGAACACCGGGGAGCTGTTTTTT; CDR3: CASSRGLAGGNTGELFF
J: TRBJ2-2; V: TRBV7-9; D: .; size: .; DNA: TGTGCCAGCAGAATCGGAGGGCCCAACACCGGGGAGCTGTTTTTT; CDR3: CASRIGGPNTGELFF
J: TRBJ1-2; V: TRBV28; D: .; size: once; DNA: TGTGCCAGCAGTCCTCAGGTAGCTAACTATGGCTACACCTTC; CDR3: CASSPQVANYGYTF
J: TRBJ1-5; V: TRBV9; D: .; size: few; DNA: TGTGCCAGCAGCTCCTCACAGGGTACTCCCCAGCATTTT; CDR3: CASSSSQGTPQHF
J: TRBJ2-1; V: TRBV18; D: TRBD1; size: few; DNA: TGTGCCAGCTCACCACGGACAGGGGGCTCGGATGAGCAGTTCTTC; CDR3: CASSPRTGGSDEQFF
J: TRBJ2-6; V: TRBV7-2; D: .; size: .; DNA: TGTGCCAGCAGCTTAAGTGGGACCGCTGGGGCCAACGTCCTGACTTTC; CDR3: CASSLSGTAGANVLTF
J: TRBJ2-1; V: TRBV4-3; D: TRBD2; size: .; DNA: TGCGCCAGCAGCCGATACCAGACTAGCGAGGGTAACAGTGAGCAGTTCTTC; CDR3: CASSRYQTSEGNSEQFF